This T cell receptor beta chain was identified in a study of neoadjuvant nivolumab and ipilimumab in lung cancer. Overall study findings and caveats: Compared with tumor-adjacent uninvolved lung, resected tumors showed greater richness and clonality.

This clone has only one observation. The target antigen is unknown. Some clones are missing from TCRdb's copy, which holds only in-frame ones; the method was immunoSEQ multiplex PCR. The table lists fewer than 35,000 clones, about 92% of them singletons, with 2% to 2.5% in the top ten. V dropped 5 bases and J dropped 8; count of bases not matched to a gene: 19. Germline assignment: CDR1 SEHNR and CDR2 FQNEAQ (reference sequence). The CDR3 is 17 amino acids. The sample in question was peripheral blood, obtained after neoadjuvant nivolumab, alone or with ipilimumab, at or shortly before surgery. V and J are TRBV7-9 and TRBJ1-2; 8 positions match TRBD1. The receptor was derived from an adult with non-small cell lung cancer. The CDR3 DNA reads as TGTGCCAGCAGCGTTCTTGATCGGGACAGGCTACCGTACGGCTACACCTTC. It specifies CASSVLDRDRLPYGYTF.